The entry that follows covers one T cell receptor beta chain sequence. As yet, its antigen is unknown. Primers included in the PCR were 60 Vbeta and 13 Jbeta primers. In the authors' workflow: Later work found about 80 million unique TCR beta chains, with roughly 11 million shared. Assay used: immunoSEQ multiplex PCR; TCRdb lists only in-frame clones, some missing. Clone size and the V and J calls come from that table; the DNA yielded D and trimming. The sample consists of some 130,000 clones, roughly two thirds of them appearing once. This entry comes from a study of cytomegalovirus exposure and HLA in healthy donors. Germline CDR1 and CDR2: MDHEN and SYDVKM. V gave up 3 bases and J gave up 7 bases, with 7 bases separating them. The CDR3 loop spans 12 amino acids. Study-wide results and caveats: As was reported, the classifier diagnosed cytomegalovirus status with high specificity and sensitivity.

The clonotype originates from a woman aged 40 to 50 in good health and CMV-seronegative. Source material: PBMCs. The genes are TRBV28 and TRBJ2-1; D possibly corresponds to TRBD1 (6 bases). DNA for the CDR3: TGTGCCAGCAGTTTCCAGGGGAATGAGCAGTTCTTC. Translated, it gives CASSFQGNEQFF.